Below are 14 T cell receptor beta chains sequenced from a single sample in a study of blood T cell repertoires in COVID-19. TCRdb's copy holds only in-frame clones and misses some; the assay was immunoSEQ multiplex PCR. The sample records 230,000 or so clones, roughly 82% being singletons. Sequencing was carried out using peripheral blood. All receptors derive from a man aged 40-55 years who had recovered from COVID-19.

This chain connects TRBV19 to TRBJ1-5, with D possibly TRBD1 on 6 matching bases. V lost 5 bases and J 2 bases, leaving 10 bases between the germline ends. There are 14 residues in the CDR3. Germline CDR1 and CDR2: LNHDA and SQIVND (reference sequence). This CDR3 reads CASSAQGGNQPQHF. The CDR3, as DNA: TGTGCCAGTAGTGCACAGGGCGGCAATCAGCCCCAGCATTTT.

This clone appeared a single time. The J gene is TRBJ1-6, the V gene TRBV3-1 (or the pseudogene TRBV3-2), with a weak D call TRBD1 (5 bases). The V gene lost 0 bases and the J gene lost 7 bases, with 19 bases spanning the gap. Germline CDR1 and CDR2: LGHDT and YNNKEL (reference sequence). The CDR3 has 18 residues. Here the CDR3 reads CASSQDLPKRQRNSPLHF. For the CDR3, the DNA is TGTGCCAGCAGCCAAGATCTCCCAAAACGACAGAGAAATTCACCCCTCCACTTT.

The gene calls are TRBV3-1 (or the pseudogene TRBV3-2) and TRBJ2-2; no clear D. Trimming stripped 3 bases from V and 3 bases from J, with 5 bases between. The germline CDR1 and CDR2 sequences are LGHDT and YNNKEL (reference sequence). The length of the CDR3 is 13 residues. The CDR3 DNA reads as TGTGCCAGCAGCCATTTAGACACCGGGGAGCTGTTTTTT. Amino acids: CASSHLDTGELFF.

The chain joins TRBV11-2 to TRBJ2-1; 8 nucleotides match TRBD2. There are 15 residues in the CDR3. Losses at the gene ends were 5 bases for V and 5 bases for J; bases not matched to a gene: 8. Per the germline V gene, CDR1 is SGHAT and CDR2 is FQNNGV. The CDR3, as DNA: TGTGCCAGCAGCCCGTTGGGACTAGAACACAATGAGCAGTTCTTC. This sequence encodes CASSPLGLEHNEQFF.

This clone was detected only once. The chain employs TRBV6-2 or TRBV6-3 and TRBJ2-2; 8 nucleotides agree with TRBD2. The CDR3 is 16 residues long. V lost 2 bases, J lost 7 bases, and 9 bases stayed unmatched. Per germline, CDR1 MNHEY and CDR2 SVGEGT. CDR3 in DNA: TGTGCCAGCAGTTACGACGTCGGGGGGGCAATCGGGGAGCTGTTTTTT. This gives the protein CASSYDVGGAIGELFF.

The rearrangement uses TRBV10-2 and TRBJ2-3; maybe TRBD2 (6 bases). V was clipped by 7 bases and J by 0 bases, with 11 bases between them. This CDR3 spans 14 amino acids. CDR1 is WSHSY, CDR2 SAAADI, per germline. In nucleotides, the CDR3 is TGCGCCAGCACGCTAGCGAGAAGCACAGATACGCAGTATTTT. Translating gives CASTLARSTDTQYF.

V usage is TRBV9 and J usage is TRBJ2-1, with 8 bases that match TRBD2. CDR3 length equals 15 residues. Germline values: CDR1 SGDLS, CDR2 YYNGEE. V lost 1 base and J lost 2; bases outside the gene matches: 2. The CDR3 region is CASSVQAGAYNEQFF. CDR3 nucleotide sequence: TGTGCCAGCAGCGTACAAGCGGGGGCCTACAATGAGCAGTTCTTC. Looking up the rest from reference TRBV9 and TRBJ2-1 gives the full variable domain: DSGVTQTPKHLITATGQRVTLRCSPRSGDLSVYWYQQSLDQGLQFLIQYYNGEERAKGNILERFSAQQFPDLHSELNLSSLELGDSALYFCASSVQAGAYNEQFFGPGTRLTVL.

The V call is TRBV2, the J call TRBJ1-1, with D possibly being TRBD1 (5 bases). V was trimmed by 4 bases and J by 1 base, leaving 7 bases between them. The CDR3 runs to 13 residues. CDR1 is SNHLY and CDR2 is FYNNEI in the germline V gene. DNA for the CDR3: TGTGCCAGCAGTGGACAGCCGAACACTGAAGCTTTCTTT. Its translation is CASSGQPNTEAFF.

This chain connects TRBV7-2 to TRBJ1-2; TRBD1 matches at 7 bases. V was clipped by 5 bases and J by 8 bases; unmatched bases: 8. The CDR3 is 13 amino acids. Germline V gives CDR1 SGHTA, CDR2 FQGNSA. The CDR3: CASSQDRADGYTF. CDR3 sequence (DNA): TGTGCCAGCAGCCAAGACAGGGCGGACGGCTACACCTTC.

V is TRBV30 and J is TRBJ1-1; possible D gene TRBD1, 5 bases. Germline V gene sequence: CDR1 GTSNPN, CDR2 SVGIG (reference sequence). The CDR3 is made up of 15 amino acids. The V end was cut by 3 bases, the J end by 2 bases, with 16 bases between. This CDR3 reads CAWSLRGTENTEAFF. The CDR3 coding sequence is TGTGCCTGGAGCCTCCGAGGGACTGAAAACACTGAAGCTTTCTTT. The full variable domain, its missing parts supplied by reference TRBV30 and TRBJ1-1, is SQTIHQWPATLVQPVGSPLSLECTVEGTSNPNLYWYRQAAGRGLQLLFYSVGIGQISSEVPQNLSASRPQDRQFILSSKKLLLSDSGFYLCAWSLRGTENTEAFFGQGTRLTVV.

The chain carries TRBV19 and TRBJ2-1; 9 bases match TRBD2. There are 15 residues in the CDR3. In germline, CDR1 is LNHDA, CDR2 SQIVND (reference sequence). Trimming cost V 4 bases and J 5 bases; bases outside gene matches: 6. The chain's CDR3 is CASSRVAGVNNEQFF. CDR3 bases: TGTGCCAGTAGTAGAGTAGCGGGAGTCAACAATGAGCAGTTCTTC.

The chain recombines TRBV9 with TRBJ1-3, with D unclear. The CDR3 contains 14 residues. Trimming shortened V by 3 bases and J by 0 bases, and 7 bases separated the two germline ends. Germline V gene sequence: CDR1 SGDLS, CDR2 YYNGEE. CDR3 amino acids: CASSATSSGNTIYF. The CDR3 region has the DNA TGTGCCAGCAGCGCCACAAGCTCTGGAAACACCATATATTTT. Using reference TRBV9 and TRBJ1-3 for the parts outside the CDR3, the full variable domain is DSGVTQTPKHLITATGQRVTLRCSPRSGDLSVYWYQQSLDQGLQFLIQYYNGEERAKGNILERFSAQQFPDLHSELNLSSLELGDSALYFCASSATSSGNTIYFGEGSWLTVV.

This sequence joins TRBV10-2 and TRBJ1-2, with no clear D. This CDR3 has 12 residues. The germline V and J ends were trimmed by 9 bases and 8 bases, with 16 bases remaining between them. Germline V gene sequence: CDR1 WSHSY, CDR2 SAAADI. The CDR3 here is CASARAQAGYTF. The CDR3 nucleotides read TGCGCCAGTGCGCGGGCCCAGGCGGGCTACACCTTC.

The chain carries TRBV21-1 and TRBJ2-7; the D segment call TRBD1 is taken from the table without a DNA check. TRBV21-1 has pseudogene status. The CDR3 is 14 amino acids. CDR3 sequence (DNA): TGTGCCAGCAGCAATGACAGCAACCCCTACGAGCAGTACTTC. Translated, it gives CASSNDSNPYEQYF.